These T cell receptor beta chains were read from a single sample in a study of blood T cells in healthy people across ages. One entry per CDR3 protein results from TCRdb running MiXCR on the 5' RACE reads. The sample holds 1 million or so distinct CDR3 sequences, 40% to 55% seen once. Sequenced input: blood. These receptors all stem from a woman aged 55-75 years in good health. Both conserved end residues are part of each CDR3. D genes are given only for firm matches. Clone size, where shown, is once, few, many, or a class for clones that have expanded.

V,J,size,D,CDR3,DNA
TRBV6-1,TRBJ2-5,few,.,CASSTVGGQETQYF,TGTGCCAGCAGTACAGTCGGGGGACAAGAGACCCAGTACTTC
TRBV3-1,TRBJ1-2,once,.,CASSRDLVAGYTF,TGTGCCAGCAGCCGGGATCTCGTGGCTGGCTACACCTTC
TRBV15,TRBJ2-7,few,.,CATSHRIGEGYEQYF,TGTGCCACCAGTCACCGAATTGGCGAAGGGTACGAGCAGTACTTC
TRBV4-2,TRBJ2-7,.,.,CASSQPAAGENYEQYF,TGTGCCAGCAGCCAGCCCGCCGCAGGGGAAAACTACGAGCAGTACTTC
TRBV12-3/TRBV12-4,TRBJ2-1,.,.,CASSPLRPSTVSYNEQFF,TGTGCCAGCAGTCCGCTCCGCCCCTCGACAGTTTCCTACAATGAGCAGTTCTTC
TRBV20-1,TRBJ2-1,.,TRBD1,CSAGGNRGLDEQFF,TGCAGTGCTGGTGGGAACAGGGGTCTCGATGAGCAGTTCTTC
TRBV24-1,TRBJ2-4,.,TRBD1,CATSDPGQGGNIQYF,TGTGCCACCAGTGATCCCGGACAGGGGGGAAACATTCAGTACTTC
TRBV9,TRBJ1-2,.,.,CASSVSGNYGYTF,TGTGCCAGCAGCGTATCTGGTAACTATGGCTACACCTTC
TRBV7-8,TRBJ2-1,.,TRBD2,CASSQILGSGSSNEQFF,TGTGCCAGCAGCCAGATCCTCGGCAGCGGGAGTAGTAATGAGCAGTTCTTC
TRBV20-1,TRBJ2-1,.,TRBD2,CSARVAGEEYNEQFF,TGCAGTGCTAGGGTAGCGGGAGAAGAGTACAATGAGCAGTTCTTC
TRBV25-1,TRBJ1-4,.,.,CASSDNKYDPTNEKLFF,TGTGCCAGCAGTGACAATAAGTATGACCCAACTAATGAAAAACTGTTTTTT
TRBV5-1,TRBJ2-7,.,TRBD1,CASSKGQGAYNEQYF,TGCGCCAGCAGCAAAGGACAGGGGGCCTACAATGAGCAGTACTTC
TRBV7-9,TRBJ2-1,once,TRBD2,CASSVRTSGRYNEQFF,TGTGCCAGCAGCGTGCGGACTAGCGGGAGATACAATGAGCAGTTCTTC
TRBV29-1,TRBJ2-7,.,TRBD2,CSVEQRLAGGEQYF,TGCAGCGTTGAACAGAGACTAGCGGGAGGCGAGCAGTACTTC
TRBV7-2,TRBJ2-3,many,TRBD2,CASSLDGTSGTDTQYF,TGTGCCAGCAGCTTAGATGGGACTAGCGGCACAGATACGCAGTATTTT
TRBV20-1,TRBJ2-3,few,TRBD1,CSAEGALSTDTQYF,TGCAGTGCAGAGGGGGCCCTAAGCACAGATACGCAGTATTTT
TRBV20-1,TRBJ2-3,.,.,CSATPGAEDTQYF,TGCAGTGCTACTCCGGGAGCCGAAGATACGCAGTATTTT
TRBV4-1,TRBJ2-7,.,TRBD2,CASSHAGMGREGNEQYF,TGCGCCAGCAGCCATGCGGGGATGGGACGGGAGGGGAACGAGCAGTACTTC
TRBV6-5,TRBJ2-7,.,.,CASSYGQPSYEQYF,TGTGCCAGCAGTTATGGGCAGCCTTCCTACGAGCAGTACTTC
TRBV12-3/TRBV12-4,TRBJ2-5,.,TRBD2,CASSQGTSGETQYF,TGTGCCAGCAGTCAAGGGACTAGCGGGGAGACCCAGTACTTC
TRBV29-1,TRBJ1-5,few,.,CSAIQGMGQPQHF,TGCAGCGCAATACAGGGAATGGGCCAGCCCCAGCATTTT
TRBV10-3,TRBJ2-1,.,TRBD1,CASTQRDRSYNEQFF,TGTGCCAGCACCCAACGGGACAGGTCATACAATGAGCAGTTCTTC
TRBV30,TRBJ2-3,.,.,CAWSVGDSTDTQYF,TGTGCCTGGAGTGTTGGGGATAGCACAGATACGCAGTATTTT
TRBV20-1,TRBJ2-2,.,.,CSARDLGYGELFF,TGCAGTGCTAGAGATTTGGGTTACGGGGAGCTGTTTTTT
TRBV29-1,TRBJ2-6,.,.,CSVELAGANVLTF,TGCAGCGTTGAACTCGCTGGGGCCAACGTCCTGACTTTC
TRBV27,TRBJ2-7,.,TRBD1,CASSKWDSSSYEQYF,TGTGCCAGCAGTAAGTGGGACAGCAGCTCCTACGAGCAGTACTTC
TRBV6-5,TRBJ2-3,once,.,CGSSYIGGSSDTQYF,TGTGGCAGCAGTTACATAGGGGGGAGCTCAGATACGCAGTATTTT